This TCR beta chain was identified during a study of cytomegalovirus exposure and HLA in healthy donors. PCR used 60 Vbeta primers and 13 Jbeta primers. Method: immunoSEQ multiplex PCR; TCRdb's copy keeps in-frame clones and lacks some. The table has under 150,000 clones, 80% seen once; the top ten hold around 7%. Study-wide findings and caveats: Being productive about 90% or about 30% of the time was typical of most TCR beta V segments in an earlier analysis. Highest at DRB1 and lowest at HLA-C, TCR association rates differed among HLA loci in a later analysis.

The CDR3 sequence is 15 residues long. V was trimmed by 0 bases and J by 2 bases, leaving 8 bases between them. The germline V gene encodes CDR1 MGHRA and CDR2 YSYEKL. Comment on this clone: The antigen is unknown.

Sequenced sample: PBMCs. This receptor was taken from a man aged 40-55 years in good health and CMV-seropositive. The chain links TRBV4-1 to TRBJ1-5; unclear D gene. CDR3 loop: CASSQDTVGNQPQHF. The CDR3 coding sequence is TGCGCCAGCAGCCAAGATACTGTGGGCAATCAGCCCCAGCATTTT.